This T cell receptor beta chain comes out of a study of blood T cell repertoires in COVID-19. Enrolled during active infection, Seattle patients were then followed longitudinally. Produced via immunoSEQ multiplex PCR; TCRdb's table is partial and in-frame only. The repertoire holds approximately 110,000 clones, with more than 70% as singletons. Germline assignment: CDR1 LGHNA and CDR2 YNFKEQ. CDR3 size: 13 residues. The V end lost 0 bases, the J end lost 4 bases, and 7 bases lay between the germline ends. This clone was observed a few times. The receptor comes from a woman over 75 with COVID-19, enrolled during active disease. The specimen was peripheral blood. The chain couples TRBV4-2 to TRBJ2-7; the D is unclear. CDR3: CASSQDSQYEQYF. CDR3 in DNA: TGTGCCAGCAGCCAAGATAGCCAGTACGAGCAGTACTTC.